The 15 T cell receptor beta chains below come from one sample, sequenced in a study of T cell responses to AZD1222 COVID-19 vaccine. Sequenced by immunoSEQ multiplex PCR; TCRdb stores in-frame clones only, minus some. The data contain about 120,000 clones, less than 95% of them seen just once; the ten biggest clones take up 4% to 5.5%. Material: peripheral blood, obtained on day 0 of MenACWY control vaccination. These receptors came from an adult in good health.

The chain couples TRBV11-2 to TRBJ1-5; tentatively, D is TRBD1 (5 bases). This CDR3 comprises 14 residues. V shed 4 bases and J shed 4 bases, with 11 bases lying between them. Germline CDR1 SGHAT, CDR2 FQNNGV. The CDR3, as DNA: TGTGCCAGCAGCTCGACAGCATCTAATCAGCCCCAGCATTTT. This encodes CASSSTASNQPQHF.

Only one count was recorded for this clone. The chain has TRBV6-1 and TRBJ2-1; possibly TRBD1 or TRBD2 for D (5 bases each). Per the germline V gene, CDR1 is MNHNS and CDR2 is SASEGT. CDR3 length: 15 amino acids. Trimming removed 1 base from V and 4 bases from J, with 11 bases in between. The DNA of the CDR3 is TGTGCCAGCAGTGAAGGGGACGGAACTTACAATGAGCAGTTCTTC. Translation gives CASSEGDGTYNEQFF.

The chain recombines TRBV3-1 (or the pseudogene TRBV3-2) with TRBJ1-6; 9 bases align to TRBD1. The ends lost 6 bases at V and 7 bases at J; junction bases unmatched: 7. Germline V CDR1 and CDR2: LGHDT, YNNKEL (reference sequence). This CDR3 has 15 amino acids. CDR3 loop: CASSRTGVLNSPLHF. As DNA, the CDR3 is TGTGCCAGCAGTCGGACAGGGGTGTTGAATTCACCCCTCCACTTT.

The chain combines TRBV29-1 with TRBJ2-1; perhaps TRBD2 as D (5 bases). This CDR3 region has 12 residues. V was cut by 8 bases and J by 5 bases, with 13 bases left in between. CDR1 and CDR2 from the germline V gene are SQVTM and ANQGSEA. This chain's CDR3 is CSTGSGNNEQFF. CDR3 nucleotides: TGCAGCACGGGCAGCGGAAACAATGAGCAGTTCTTC.

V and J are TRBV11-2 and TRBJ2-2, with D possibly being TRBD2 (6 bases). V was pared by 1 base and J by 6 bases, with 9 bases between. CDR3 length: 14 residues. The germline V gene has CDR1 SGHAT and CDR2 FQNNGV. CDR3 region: CASSLVGGPGELFF. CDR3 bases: TGTGCCAGCAGCTTAGTAGGAGGGCCCGGGGAGCTGTTTTTT.

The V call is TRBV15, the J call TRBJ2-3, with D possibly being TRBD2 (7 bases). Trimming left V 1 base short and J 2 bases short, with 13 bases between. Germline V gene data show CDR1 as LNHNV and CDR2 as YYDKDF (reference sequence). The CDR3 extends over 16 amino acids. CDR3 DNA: TGTGCCACCAGCAGAGGCTCGCGGGGGCTCACAGATACGCAGTATTTT. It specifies CATSRGSRGLTDTQYF.

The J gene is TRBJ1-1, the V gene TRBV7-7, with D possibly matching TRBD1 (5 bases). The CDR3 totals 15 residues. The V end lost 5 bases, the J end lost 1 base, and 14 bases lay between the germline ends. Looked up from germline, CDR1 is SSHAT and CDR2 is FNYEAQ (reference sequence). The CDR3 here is CASSPLSGSNTEAFF. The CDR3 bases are TGTGCCAGCAGCCCCCTTTCAGGGTCGAACACTGAAGCTTTCTTT.

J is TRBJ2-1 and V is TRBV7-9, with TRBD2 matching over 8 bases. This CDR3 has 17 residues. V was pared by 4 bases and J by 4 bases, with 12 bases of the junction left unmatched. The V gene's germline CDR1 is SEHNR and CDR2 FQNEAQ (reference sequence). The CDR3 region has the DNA TGTGCCAGCAGCTACGAAAGTGGCGGGGGGAGTTACAATGAGCAGTTCTTC. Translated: CASSYESGGGSYNEQFF.

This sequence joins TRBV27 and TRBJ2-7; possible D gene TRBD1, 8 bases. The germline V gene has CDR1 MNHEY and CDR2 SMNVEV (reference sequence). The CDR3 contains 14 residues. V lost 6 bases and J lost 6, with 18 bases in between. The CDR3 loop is CASSREAGGGEQYF. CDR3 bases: TGTGCCAGCAGCCGGGAGGCAGGGGGCGGCGAGCAGTACTTC.

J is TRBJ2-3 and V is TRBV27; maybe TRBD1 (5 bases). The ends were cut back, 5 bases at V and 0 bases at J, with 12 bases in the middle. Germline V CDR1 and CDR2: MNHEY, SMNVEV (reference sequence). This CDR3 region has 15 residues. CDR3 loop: CASSKMGRSTDTQYF. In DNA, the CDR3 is TGTGCCAGCAGTAAAATGGGGCGGAGCACAGATACGCAGTATTTT.

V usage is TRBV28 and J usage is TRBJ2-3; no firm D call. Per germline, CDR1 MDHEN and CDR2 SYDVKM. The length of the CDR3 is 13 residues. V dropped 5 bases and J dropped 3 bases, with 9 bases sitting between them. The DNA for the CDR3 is TGTGCCAGCAGTCCCCAGCTAACAGATACGCAGTATTTT. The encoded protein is CASSPQLTDTQYF.

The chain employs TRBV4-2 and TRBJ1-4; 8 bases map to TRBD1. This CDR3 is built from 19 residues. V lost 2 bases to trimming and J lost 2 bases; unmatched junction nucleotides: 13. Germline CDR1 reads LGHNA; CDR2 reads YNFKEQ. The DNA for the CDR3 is TGTGCCAGCAGCCAAAATCGACAGGGGACCAAACCGACTAATGAAAAACTGTTTTTT. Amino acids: CASSQNRQGTKPTNEKLFF.

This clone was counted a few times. CDR3: CASSMRSRGQETQYF. The CDR3 bases are TGTGCCAGCAGCATGAGATCCAGGGGTCAAGAGACCCAGTACTTC. The chain couples TRBV11-2 to TRBJ2-5, with a possible D match to TRBD1 (6 bases). CDR3 length: 15 amino acids. The ends were cut back, 5 bases at V and 2 bases at J, with 15 bases in the middle. CDR1 is SGHAT, CDR2 FQNNGV, per germline.

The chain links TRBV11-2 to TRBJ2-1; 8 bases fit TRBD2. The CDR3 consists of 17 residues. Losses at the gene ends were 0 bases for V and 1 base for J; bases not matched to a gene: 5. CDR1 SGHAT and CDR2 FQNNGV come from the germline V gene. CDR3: CASSLDRGGESYNEQFF. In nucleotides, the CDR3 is TGTGCCAGCAGCTTAGATCGGGGGGGGGAGTCCTACAATGAGCAGTTCTTC.

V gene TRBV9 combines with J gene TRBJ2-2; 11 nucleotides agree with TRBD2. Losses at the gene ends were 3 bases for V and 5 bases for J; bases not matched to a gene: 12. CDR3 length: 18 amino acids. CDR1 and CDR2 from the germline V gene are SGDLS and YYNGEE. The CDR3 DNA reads TGTGCCAGCAGCGCCACGCCCACTACTAGCGGGAGTACCGGGGAGCTGTTTTTT. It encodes CASSATPTTSGSTGELFF.